Listed here are 16 T cell receptor beta chains from one sample, sequenced in a study of monozygotic twins with inflammatory bowel disease. TCRdb re-called the 5' RACE reads and shows each CDR3 protein once, DNA omitted. This repertoire comprises hundreds of thousands of distinct CDR3 sequences; its ten largest clones make up roughly 5.3%. Sequences were obtained from blood. Receptors were obtained from a human donor with ulcerative colitis or Crohn's disease, or a healthy co-twin of an affected twin (not recorded which).

The V call is TRBV12-3 or TRBV12-4, the J call TRBJ1-5. The CDR3 length is 15 residues. The CDR3 reads CASSFEQMNNQPQHF.

This rearrangement joins TRBV24-1 to TRBJ1-5. The CDR3 loop spans 12 amino acids. Germline V gene lookup returns CDR1 KGHDR and CDR2 SFDVKD. The CDR3 reads CATSDSGRPRHF.

CDR3 loop: CSASPRASSGETQYF. The J gene is TRBJ2-5, the V gene TRBV20-1; TCRdb names TRBD2, which stays unverified in the absence of DNA. The CDR3 runs to 15 residues. Per germline, CDR1 DFQATT and CDR2 SNEGSKA (reference sequence).

The V gene is TRBV7-9, the J gene TRBJ2-5; TCRdb's D call of TRBD1 is untestable without DNA. This CDR3 comprises 14 residues. Germline-derived CDR1 and CDR2 are SEHNR and FQNEAQ (reference sequence). The chain's CDR3 is CASKHYRAQETQYF.

This rearrangement joins TRBV2 to TRBJ1-6; TCRdb's D gene call, TRBD1, goes unchecked for lack of DNA. CDR3 length: 14 amino acids. CDR1 is SNHLY and CDR2 is FYNNEI in the germline V gene. CDR3: CASKTVGSNSPLHF.

The chain has TRBV9 and TRBJ2-5; the TCRdb call, TRBD1, lacks DNA for checking. The CDR3 is 14 residues long. CDR1 is SGDLS, CDR2 YYNGEE, per germline. This CDR3 is CASSAARTSETQYF.

This CDR3 is CSVETGILYEQYF. The chain carries TRBV29-1 and TRBJ2-7; TCRdb lists TRBD1, though no DNA is available to test this call. CDR1 and CDR2 (germline): SQVTM, ANQGSEA. This CDR3 contains 13 residues.

The gene calls are TRBV5-1 and TRBJ2-3; the D gene TCRdb calls, TRBD1, cannot be checked with no DNA. The CDR3 covers 15 residues. Germline loops: CDR1 SGHRS, CDR2 YFSETQ. The CDR3: CASSLGTGWADTQYF.

The chain uses TRBV20-1 and TRBJ2-7; TCRdb's assignment of TRBD1 cannot be checked, as there is no DNA. The CDR3 covers 16 residues. Germline assignment: CDR1 DFQATT and CDR2 SNEGSKA (reference sequence). CDR3 amino acids: CSASPSPGTYPAVQYF.

The gene calls are TRBV11-2 and TRBJ2-3; TCRdb returns TRBD2, unconfirmable since there is no DNA. CDR3 length: 20 amino acids. Germline lookup yields CDR1 SGHAT and CDR2 FQNNGV. The CDR3 is CASRISGGLAGGLKVNTQYF.

The chain carries TRBV4-3 and TRBJ2-5; the TRBD2 assignment by TCRdb is unverifiable without DNA. Germline V gene data show CDR1 as LGHNA and CDR2 as YSLEER. This CDR3 is 18 amino acids long. Here the CDR3 reads CASSQDGASGNRQETQYF.

V is TRBV2 and J is TRBJ1-5; TCRdb reports TRBD1, a call that lacks DNA to check it against. The V gene's germline CDR1 is SNHLY and CDR2 FYNNEI. The CDR3 consists of 14 residues. CDR3 loop: CASSDDRGHQPQHF.

The chain joins TRBV29-1 to TRBJ1-4. Looked up from germline, CDR1 is SQVTM and CDR2 is ANQGSEA. The CDR3 spans 13 residues. The CDR3 sequence: CSVGGRGSEKLFF.

The chain is built from TRBV7-2 and TRBJ1-5; TCRdb's D call of TRBD1 is untestable without DNA. The germline V gene encodes CDR1 SGHTA and CDR2 FQGNSA. The CDR3 is 16 amino acids. CDR3 loop: CASSPLTGGINQPQHF.

The rearrangement links TRBV7-8 to TRBJ1-1; TCRdb outputs TRBD1, but without DNA this stays unchecked. CDR3 size: 14 residues. The germline CDR1 and CDR2 sequences are SGHVS and FQNEAQ. The CDR3 region is CASSRRRDRESAFF. The variable domain in full, with the rest retrieved from reference TRBV7-8 and TRBJ1-1, is GAGVSQSPRYKVAKRGQDVALRCDPISGHVSLFWYQQALGQGPEFLTYFQNEAQLDKSGLPSDRFFAERPEGSVSTLKIQRTQQEDSAVYLCASSRRRDRESAFFGQGTRLTVV.

The gene calls are TRBV7-2 and TRBJ2-2; the TCRdb call, TRBD2, lacks DNA for checking. The length of the CDR3 is 17 residues. The germline V gene has CDR1 SGHTA and CDR2 FQGNSA. The CDR3 region is CASSLERLAVSREELFF.